The 4 T cell receptor beta chains in this list originate from one sample, sequenced in a study of Ad26.COV2.S vaccination and SARS-CoV-2 variants. Described treatment: roughly 20 received Ad26.COV2.S at low or high dose, single or two shots; about 5 received placebo; per-sample allocation not given. Collection of samples fell on day 63 after the first vaccine or placebo injection. Only in-frame clones appear in the TCRdb table, and some are missing; sequencing was by immunoSEQ multiplex PCR. The sample records hundreds of thousands of clones, approximately 90% being singletons. The sample consisted of peripheral blood, taken in a trial of Ad26.COV2.S vaccine versus placebo. These receptors all come from a person between 18 and 65 years old who received the Ad26.COV2.S COVID-19 vaccine or a placebo.

The V gene is TRBV4-2, the J gene TRBJ2-7; weak D call: TRBD1 (6 bases). The CDR3 spans 16 residues. Trimming cost V 0 bases and J 3 bases, with 15 bases left between them. Germline assignment: CDR1 LGHNA and CDR2 YNFKEQ. CDR3 sequence reads: CASSQDHGQNFYEQYF. CDR3 coding DNA: TGTGCCAGCAGCCAAGATCATGGACAGAACTTCTACGAGCAGTACTTC.

J is TRBJ2-2 and V is TRBV6-1, with D unclear. The CDR3 contains 13 residues. Trimming took 8 bases from V and 4 from J, leaving 11 bases between them. Per germline, CDR1 MNHNS and CDR2 SASEGT. This chain's CDR3 is CASSYGPTGELFF. CDR3 nucleotide sequence: TGTGCCAGCTCCTATGGGCCCACCGGGGAGCTGTTTTTT.

This chain uses TRBV11-1 with TRBJ2-5; tentatively, D is TRBD1 (5 bases). The length of the CDR3 is 13 residues. Germline V lookup: CDR1 SGHAT, CDR2 FQDESV (reference sequence). Trimming shortened V by 5 bases and J by 2 bases, and 9 bases separated the two germline ends. This CDR3 is CASSPQGQETQYF. The CDR3 bases are TGTGCCAGCAGCCCCCAGGGTCAAGAGACCCAGTACTTC.

This sequence joins TRBV5-4 and TRBJ2-1, with TRBD2 matching over 9 bases. Germline V gene lookup returns CDR1 SGHNT and CDR2 YYREEE (reference sequence). CDR3 length: 15 amino acids. V dropped 4 bases and J dropped 7; count of bases not matched to a gene: 9. This chain's CDR3 is CASSRGEREVNEQFF. The DNA for the CDR3 is TGTGCCAGCAGCCGAGGAGAGCGGGAGGTAAATGAGCAGTTCTTC.